These 28 T cell receptor beta chains share one sample of origin, sequenced in a study of shared clonotypes between healthy human individuals (dated by TCRdb to the early 2020s). Preparation of the library involved the immunoSEQ multiplex PCR assay. Held by TCRdb, this immuneACCESS table contains in-frame sequences only and omits some clones. Under half of the omission traces to an unresolved V gene where checked; the cause of the rest is unknown. In all, the sample holds about 1.5 million clones, and around 98% of those were seen once. Roughly 0.42% of the sample belongs to the ten largest clones. Source material: naive CD4+ T cells sorted from blood. Explained via the paper, the cell subset or site label denotes: CD45RA+ positively selected. These receptors were obtained from a man aged 25 to 40 in good health.

This chain connects TRBV5-4 to TRBJ2-5; D gene ambiguous. The CDR3 totals 11 residues. Trimming removed 4 bases at V and 0 bases at J, with 1 base between. Germline V gives CDR1 SGHNT, CDR2 YYREEE (reference sequence). The CDR3 nucleotides are TGTGCCAGCAGCGACCAAGAGACCCAGTACTTC. Amino acids: CASSDQETQYF.

CDR3 nucleotides: TGTGCCAGCAGCCCAGTGGCGGGAGAGAGCACAGATACGCAGTATTTT. This translates into CASSPVAGESTDTQYF. The genes are TRBV12-1 and TRBJ2-3; the table's D call, TRBD2, was not checked against the DNA. TRBV12-1 is described as a pseudogene. The CDR3 covers 16 residues.

The V gene is TRBV15, the J gene TRBJ1-5; no clear D. Germline loops: CDR1 LNHNV, CDR2 YYDKDF (reference sequence). The CDR3 has 14 amino acids. V dropped 3 bases and J dropped 3 bases, with 9 bases sitting between them. The CDR3 DNA reads TGTGCCACCAGCAGTCAACTTTACAATCAGCCCCAGCATTTT. Its protein product is CATSSQLYNQPQHF.

This chain connects TRBV5-6 to TRBJ1-5; possible D gene TRBD1, 5 bases. Germline V lookup: CDR1 SGHDT, CDR2 YYEEEE. The CDR3 consists of 15 residues. V lost 2 bases and J lost 1, with 10 bases in between. CDR3 DNA sequence: TGTGCCAGCAGCTTCGTCGGGGACAGCAATCAGCCCCAGCATTTT. This sequence encodes CASSFVGDSNQPQHF.

The gene calls are TRBV2 and TRBJ1-2; D unclear. Germline CDR1 SNHLY, CDR2 FYNNEI. The length of the CDR3 is 14 residues. The ends were cut back, 2 bases at V and 3 bases at J, with 10 bases in the middle. The CDR3 loop reads CASSEMFVDYGYTF. In DNA form, the CDR3 reads TGTGCCAGCAGTGAAATGTTTGTAGACTATGGCTACACCTTC.

V gene TRBV19 combines with J gene TRBJ1-5, with 8 bases fitting TRBD1. The CDR3 spans 16 residues. Trimming cost V 6 bases and J 0 bases; bases outside gene matches: 7. Germline loops: CDR1 LNHDA, CDR2 SQIVND (reference sequence). The DNA of the CDR3 is TGTGCCAGTAGCTCACAGGGGGGGAATAGCAATCAGCCCCAGCATTTT. It specifies CASSSQGGNSNQPQHF. Variable domain in full (rest from reference TRBV19 and TRBJ1-5): DGGITQSPKYLFRKEGQNVTLSCEQNLNHDAMYWYRQDPGQGLRLIYYSQIVNDFQKGDIAEGYSVSREKKESFPLTVTSAQKNPTAFYLCASSSQGGNSNQPQHFGDGTRLSIL.

This chain links TRBV19 with TRBJ2-1, with D tentatively TRBD2 (6 bases). The germline gives CDR1 LNHDA, CDR2 SQIVND (reference sequence). V dropped 7 bases and J dropped 3 bases, with 10 bases sitting between them. This CDR3 is built from 13 residues. CDR3 sequence reads: CASNGRNYNEQFF. In DNA form, the CDR3 reads TGTGCCAGTAACGGGAGAAACTACAATGAGCAGTTCTTC.

This chain joins TRBV5-1 and TRBJ2-1; a possible D gene is TRBD1 (5 bases). The CDR3 spans 13 residues. CDR1 and CDR2 (germline): SGHRS, YFSETQ. V was cut by 7 bases and J by 1 base, with 9 bases left in between. CDR3 protein: CASFRTSYNEQFF. The DNA of the CDR3 is TGCGCCAGCTTTCGGACATCCTACAATGAGCAGTTCTTC.

The rearrangement joins TRBV25-1 to TRBJ2-7; no clear D gene. The germline V gene encodes CDR1 MGHDK and CDR2 SYGVNS. The CDR3 runs to 13 residues. V was shortened by 3 bases and J by 6 bases, with 12 bases between the two germline ends. The CDR3 nucleotides read TGTGCCAGCAGTGACCCTTCAACAGTCGAGCAGTACTTC. This codes for CASSDPSTVEQYF.

The rearrangement links TRBV28 to TRBJ2-4; TRBD2 matches 8 bases. Germline-derived CDR1 and CDR2 are MDHEN and SYDVKM. The CDR3 sequence is 19 residues long. Trimming removed 5 bases from V and 3 bases from J; junction bases left unmatched: 18. CDR3 loop: CASSPFGLATPLDKNIQYF. The CDR3 DNA is TGTGCCAGCAGTCCCTTCGGACTAGCTACTCCTTTAGACAAAAACATTCAGTACTTC. The whole variable domain, remainder taken from reference TRBV28 and TRBJ2-4, is DVKVTQSSRYLVKRTGEKVFLECVQDMDHENMFWYRQDPGLGLRLIYFSYDVKMKEKGDIPEGYSVSREKKERFSLILESASTNQTSMYLCASSPFGLATPLDKNIQYFGAGTRLSVL.

CDR3 bases: TGTGCCAGCAGTGGGGCCAACGTCCTGACTTTC. This translates into CASSGANVLTF. V is TRBV6-6 and J is TRBJ2-6; D is undetermined. Germline CDR1 reads MNHNY; CDR2 reads SVGAGI (reference sequence). The CDR3 covers 11 residues. Trimming cost V 5 bases and J 4 bases, with 0 bases left between them.

With regard to this clone: The same CDR3 also results from other DNA sequences found in this sample. For the CDR3, the DNA is TGTGCCAGCAGCTTACCGGGACAGGAGCAGTTCTTC. It is translated as CASSLPGQEQFF. This chain uses TRBV28 with TRBJ2-1, with 7 positions matching TRBD1. The length of the CDR3 is 12 residues. J gave up 10 bases and V 6 bases, and 6 bases lay outside the gene matches. Germline loops: CDR1 MDHEN, CDR2 SYDVKM.

This chain uses TRBV14 with TRBJ2-1; no definite D call. Germline V gene lookup returns CDR1 SGHDN and CDR2 FVKESK. This CDR3 spans 13 amino acids. The V end was cut by 1 base, the J end by 5 bases, with 6 bases between. The CDR3 DNA reads as TGTGCCAGCAGCCAAGTTTTGAACAATGAGCAGTTCTTC. It codes for CASSQVLNNEQFF.

The chain combines TRBV21-1 with TRBJ1-2. TRBV21-1 is an annotated pseudogene. The CDR3 is 14 residues long. CDR3 amino acids: CASSNRVPNYGYTF. In DNA, the CDR3 is TGTGCCAGCAGCAACCGGGTTCCTAACTATGGCTACACCTTC.

The chain uses TRBV5-1 and TRBJ1-3; maybe TRBD1 (5 bases). This CDR3 has 16 residues. The germline CDR1 and CDR2 sequences are SGHRS and YFSETQ. V was trimmed by 4 bases and J by 1 base, leaving 15 bases between them. In nucleotides, the CDR3 is TGCGCCAGCAGCCCCGAAGGGGCCCGGTCTGGAAACACCATATATTTT. It yields the protein CASSPEGARSGNTIYF.

The rearrangement links TRBV1 to TRBJ2-7. TRBV1 is labeled a pseudogene. The CDR3 runs to 11 residues. The DNA of the CDR3 is TGCACCAGCAGCCCTTGGGACGAGCAGTACTTC. Its protein is CTSSPWDEQYF.

The chain is built from TRBV11-2 and TRBJ2-2; no firm D call. Germline V gene data show CDR1 as SGHAT and CDR2 as FQNNGV. V was shortened by 5 bases and J by 5 bases, with 9 bases between the two germline ends. The CDR3 length is 13 residues. CDR3 sequence: CASSRKGTGELFF. The CDR3, as DNA: TGTGCCAGCAGCCGAAAGGGAACCGGGGAGCTGTTTTTT.

The J gene is TRBJ1-3, the V gene TRBV9; D is unresolved. Looked up from germline, CDR1 is SGDLS and CDR2 is YYNGEE. CDR3 length: 17 amino acids. Trimming removed 4 bases from V and 0 bases from J, with 17 bases in between. The CDR3 nucleotides read TGTGCCAGCAGCAAATACAGAATCATCTACTCTGGAAACACCATATATTTT. As protein: CASSKYRIIYSGNTIYF. Supplemented by reference TRBV9 and TRBJ1-3, the full variable domain reads DSGVTQTPKHLITATGQRVTLRCSPRSGDLSVYWYQQSLDQGLQFLIQYYNGEERAKGNILERFSAQQFPDLHSELNLSSLELGDSALYFCASSKYRIIYSGNTIYFGEGSWLTVV.

This chain links TRBV7-6 with TRBJ2-1, with TRBD1 matching 11 bases. The CDR3 runs 16 residues. Germline CDR1 reads SGHVS; CDR2 reads FNYEAQ. V dropped 1 base and J dropped 7; count of bases not matched to a gene: 6. The CDR3, as DNA: TGTGCCAGCAGCTTAGTGGGGGGACAGGGGGAAAATGAGCAGTTCTTC. Its translation is CASSLVGGQGENEQFF.

The chain carries TRBV7-9 and TRBJ2-3; D is possibly TRBD2 (6 bases). This CDR3 contains 16 residues. V shed 5 bases and J shed 0 bases, with 15 bases lying between them. Germline V lookup: CDR1 SEHNR, CDR2 FQNEAQ (reference sequence). In DNA form, the CDR3 reads TGTGCCAGCAGCCCCCGAAAAGCGGGCAGCACAGATACGCAGTATTTT. Residues: CASSPRKAGSTDTQYF.

V gene TRBV9 combines with J gene TRBJ2-1; 7 positions agree with TRBD2. Germline CDR1 is SGDLS and CDR2 is YYNGEE. V was pared by 0 bases and J by 1 base, with 7 bases of the junction left unmatched. This CDR3 spans 17 amino acids. The CDR3 here is CASSVAGGGASYNEQFF. For the CDR3, the DNA is TGTGCCAGCAGCGTAGCGGGCGGGGGAGCGTCCTACAATGAGCAGTTCTTC.

V is TRBV10-2 and J is TRBJ1-5; D is unclear. The CDR3 totals 11 residues. Trimming shortened V by 9 bases and J by 7 bases, and 10 bases separated the two germline ends. Per the germline V gene, CDR1 is WSHSY and CDR2 is SAAADI. The CDR3 loop reads CARRSRQPQHF. Written as DNA, the CDR3 is TGCGCCAGACGGTCGCGGCAGCCCCAGCATTTT.

The rearrangement joins TRBV9 to TRBJ2-7, with D perhaps TRBD1 (6 bases). Trimming left V 4 bases short and J 2 bases short, with 13 bases between. The CDR3 consists of 14 residues. Germline CDR1 SGDLS, CDR2 YYNGEE. The chain's CDR3 is CASSTGTFAYEQYF. DNA for the CDR3: TGTGCCAGCAGCACCGGGACATTTGCCTACGAGCAGTACTTC.

V gene TRBV7-2 combines with J gene TRBJ2-7, with 8 bases matching TRBD2. Germline values: CDR1 SGHTA, CDR2 FQGNSA. The CDR3 runs to 15 residues. V was clipped by 6 bases and J by 3 bases; unmatched bases: 10. Written as DNA, the CDR3 is TGTGCCAGCAGTCAGACTAGCGCCCCTATCTACGAGCAGTACTTC. Residues: CASSQTSAPIYEQYF.

The rearrangement joins TRBV28 to TRBJ2-5, with 11 bases lining up with TRBD2. Germline values: CDR1 MDHEN, CDR2 SYDVKM. This CDR3 has 15 amino acids. The V gene end was trimmed by 2 bases and the J gene end by 5 bases; junction bases not matched to a gene: 4. The CDR3 loop reads CASSLTSGRRETQYF. The DNA for the CDR3 is TGTGCCAGCAGTTTAACTAGCGGGAGAAGGGAGACCCAGTACTTC.

V usage is TRBV11-2 and J usage is TRBJ1-2, with TRBD1 matching 8 bases. CDR3 size: 14 residues. V shed 5 bases and J 7 bases; nucleotides not matched to a gene: 9. Looked up from germline, CDR1 is SGHAT and CDR2 is FQNNGV. The CDR3 coding sequence is TGTGCCAGCAGCCTTACAGGGGGAGGGGTTGGCTACACCTTC. This codes for CASSLTGGGVGYTF. Full variable domain (outside the CDR3, taken from reference TRBV11-2 and TRBJ1-2): EAGVAQSPRYKIIEKRQSVAFWCNPISGHATLYWYQQILGQGPKLLIQFQNNGVVDDSQLPKDRFSAERLKGVDSTLKIQPAKLEDSAVYLCASSLTGGGVGYTFGSGTRLTVV.

V and J are TRBV28 and TRBJ2-7, with TRBD1 matching 12 bases. Germline-derived CDR1 and CDR2 are MDHEN and SYDVKM. J gave up 5 bases and V 4 bases, and 6 bases lay outside the gene matches. The CDR3 sequence is 15 residues long. CDR3 loop: CASSSSGTGGHEQYF. The DNA of the CDR3 is TGTGCCAGCAGTTCTTCCGGGACAGGGGGCCACGAGCAGTACTTC.

As concerns this clone: Other DNA sequences in this sample translate to the same CDR3. V is TRBV5-1 and J is TRBJ2-7, with D unclear. The CDR3 covers 14 residues. With 0 bases removed from V and 1 base from J, the gap between germline ends came to 8 bases. The germline V gene has CDR1 SGHRS and CDR2 YFSETQ. This chain's CDR3 is CASSLGRLSYEQYF. The DNA for the CDR3 is TGCGCCAGCAGCTTGGGCCGTTTGTCCTACGAGCAGTACTTC. Supplemented by reference TRBV5-1 and TRBJ2-7, the full variable domain reads KAGVTQTPRYLIKTRGQQVTLSCSPISGHRSVSWYQQTPGQGLQFLFEYFSETQRNKGNFPGRFSGRQFSNSRSEMNVSTLELGDSALYLCASSLGRLSYEQYFGPGTRLTVT.